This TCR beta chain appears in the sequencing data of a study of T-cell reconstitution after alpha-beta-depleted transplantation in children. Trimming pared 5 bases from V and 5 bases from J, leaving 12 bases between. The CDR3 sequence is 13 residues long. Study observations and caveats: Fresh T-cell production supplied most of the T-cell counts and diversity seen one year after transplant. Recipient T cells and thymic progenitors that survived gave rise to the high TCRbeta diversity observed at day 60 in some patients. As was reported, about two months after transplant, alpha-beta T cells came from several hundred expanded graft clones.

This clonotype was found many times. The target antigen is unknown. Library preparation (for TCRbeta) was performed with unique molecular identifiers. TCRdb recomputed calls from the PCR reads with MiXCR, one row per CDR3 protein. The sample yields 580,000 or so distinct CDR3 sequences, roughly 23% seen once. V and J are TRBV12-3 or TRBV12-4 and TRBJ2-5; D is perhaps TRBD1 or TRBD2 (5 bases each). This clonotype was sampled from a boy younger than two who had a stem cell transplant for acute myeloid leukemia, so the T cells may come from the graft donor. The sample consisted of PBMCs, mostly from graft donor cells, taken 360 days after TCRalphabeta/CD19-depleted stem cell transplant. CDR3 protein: CASSTYGAETQYF. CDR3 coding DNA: TGTGCCAGCAGTACCTACGGGGCTGAGACCCAGTACTTC.